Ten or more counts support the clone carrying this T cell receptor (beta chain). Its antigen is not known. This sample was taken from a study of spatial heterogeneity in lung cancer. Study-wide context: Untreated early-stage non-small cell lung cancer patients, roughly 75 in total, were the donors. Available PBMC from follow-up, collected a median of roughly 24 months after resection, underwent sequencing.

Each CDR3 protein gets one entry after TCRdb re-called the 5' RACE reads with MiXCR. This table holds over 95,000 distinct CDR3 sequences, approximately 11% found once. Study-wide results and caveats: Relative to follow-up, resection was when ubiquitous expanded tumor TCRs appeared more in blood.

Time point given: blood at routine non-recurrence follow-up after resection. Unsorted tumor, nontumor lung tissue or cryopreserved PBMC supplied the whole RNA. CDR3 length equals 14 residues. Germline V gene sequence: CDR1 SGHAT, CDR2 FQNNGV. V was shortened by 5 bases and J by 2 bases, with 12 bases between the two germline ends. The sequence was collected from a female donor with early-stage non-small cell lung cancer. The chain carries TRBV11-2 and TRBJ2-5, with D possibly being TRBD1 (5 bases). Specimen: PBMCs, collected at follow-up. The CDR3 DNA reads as TGTGCCAGCAGCCCAGTGTCAGGGCAAGAGACCCAGTACTTC. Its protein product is CASSPVSGQETQYF.